This TCR beta chain was obtained from a study of early T cells in non-severe SARS-CoV-2 infection. Findings and caveats of the study: VDJdb matches were skewed toward anti-spike CD8 T cell responses.

The CDR3 totals 11 residues. V gave up 4 bases and J gave up 13 bases; unmatched junction bases: 4. A remark on this clonotype: The antigen is unknown.

Researchers attached unique molecular identifiers to individual cDNA molecules. TCRdb independently ran MiXCR on the 5' RACE reads; one entry per CDR3 protein. This table has approximately 34,000 distinct CDR3 sequences, 5% to 5.5% appearing once. This chain uses TRBV12-3 or TRBV12-4 with TRBJ2-3; 8 nucleotides line up with TRBD1. The sequence came from an adult who was a healthcare worker with PCR-confirmed SARS-CoV-2 infection or an uninfected control (not recorded which). The sequencing used whole blood, collected at baseline. The DNA of the CDR3 is TGTGCCAGCAGTTCCGGGACAGGCAAGTATTTT. Protein: CASSSGTGKYF.